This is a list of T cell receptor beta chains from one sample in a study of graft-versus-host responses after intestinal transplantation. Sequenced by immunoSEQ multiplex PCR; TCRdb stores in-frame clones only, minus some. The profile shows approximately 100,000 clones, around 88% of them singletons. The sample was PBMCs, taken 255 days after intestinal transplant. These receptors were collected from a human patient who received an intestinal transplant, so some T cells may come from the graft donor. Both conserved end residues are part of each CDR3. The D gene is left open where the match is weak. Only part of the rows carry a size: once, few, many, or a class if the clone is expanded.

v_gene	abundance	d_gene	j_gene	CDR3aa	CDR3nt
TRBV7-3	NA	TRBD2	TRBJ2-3	CASSPRGGGGTQDTQYF	TGTGCCAGCAGCCCCCGGGGGGGCGGGGGGACCCAAGATACGCAGTATTTT
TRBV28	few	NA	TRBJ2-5	CASSPPTSLETQYF	TGTGCCAGCAGTCCTCCAACTAGCTTGGAGACCCAGTACTTC
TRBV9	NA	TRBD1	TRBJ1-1	CASSVDTGGSDTEAFF	TGTGCCAGCAGCGTAGATACAGGGGGATCGGACACTGAAGCTTTCTTT
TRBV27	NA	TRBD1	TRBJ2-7	CASSLEGTAIYEQYF	TGTGCCAGCAGTTTAGAAGGGACAGCGATCTACGAGCAGTACTTC
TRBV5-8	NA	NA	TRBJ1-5	CASSLGGLQPQHF	TGTGCCAGCAGCTTGGGGGGTCTGCAGCCCCAGCATTTT
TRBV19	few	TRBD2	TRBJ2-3	CASSEGLAGDTQYF	TGTGCCAGTAGTGAGGGACTAGCGGGAGATACGCAGTATTTT
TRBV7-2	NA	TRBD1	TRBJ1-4	CASSLVVRDRGRPNEKLFF	TGTGCCAGCAGCTTAGTGGTCCGGGACAGGGGGCGGCCTAATGAAAAACTGTTTTTT
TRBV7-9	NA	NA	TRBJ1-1	CASSSPGEAFF	TGTGCCAGCAGCTCCCCGGGGGAAGCTTTCTTT
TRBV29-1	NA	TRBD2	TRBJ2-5	CSVAGLAKETQYF	TGCAGCGTTGCGGGACTAGCAAAAGAGACCCAGTACTTC
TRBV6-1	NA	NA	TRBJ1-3	CASKVGTYSGNTIYF	TGTGCCAGCAAAGTAGGAACATACTCTGGAAACACCATATATTTT
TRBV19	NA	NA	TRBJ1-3	CASSFAGGQPIYF	TGTGCCAGTAGTTTTGCTGGCGGACAGCCCATATATTTT
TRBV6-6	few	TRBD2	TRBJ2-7	CASSPGTSGYEQYF	TGTGCCAGCAGCCCAGGGACTAGCGGCTACGAGCAGTACTTC
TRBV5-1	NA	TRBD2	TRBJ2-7	CASSAQGLAGGEQYF	TGCGCCAGCAGCGCCCAGGGACTAGCGGGAGGGGAGCAGTACTTC
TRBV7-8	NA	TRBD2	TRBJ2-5	CASSSRTSGRGEAQYF	TGTGCCAGCAGCTCTCGGACTAGCGGGCGTGGGGAAGCCCAGTACTTC
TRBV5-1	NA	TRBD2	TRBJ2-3	CASSQLAGGIDTQYF	TGCGCCAGCAGCCAGCTAGCGGGGGGAATAGATACGCAGTATTTT
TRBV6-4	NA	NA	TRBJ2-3	CASSDSDTDTQYF	TGTGCCAGCAGTGACTCTGACACAGATACGCAGTATTTT
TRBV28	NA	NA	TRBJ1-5	CASSLGGRFDQPQHF	TGTGCCAGCAGTTTAGGTGGAAGGTTCGATCAGCCCCAGCATTTT
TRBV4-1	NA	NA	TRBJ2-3	CASSQGSRPSTDTQYF	TGCGCCAGCAGCCAAGGCTCCCGCCCTAGCACAGATACGCAGTATTTT
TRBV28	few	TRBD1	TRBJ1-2	CASSLSGTGGGSYGYTF	TGTGCCAGCAGTCTTTCCGGGACAGGGGGAGGAAGCTATGGCTACACCTTC
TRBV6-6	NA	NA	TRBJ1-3	CASSRAASGNTIYF	TGTGCCAGCAGCCGCGCAGCCTCTGGAAACACCATATATTTT
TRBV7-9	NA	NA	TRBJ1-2	CASSLEGRGGYTF	TGTGCCAGCAGCTTAGAGGGGAGAGGTGGCTACACCTTC
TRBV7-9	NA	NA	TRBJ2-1	CASSLRQGRGNEQFF	TGTGCCAGCAGCTTGAGGCAGGGAAGGGGCAATGAGCAGTTCTTC
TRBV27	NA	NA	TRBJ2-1	CASSFQGYSYNEQFF	TGTGCCAGCAGTTTCCAAGGGTACTCCTACAATGAGCAGTTCTTC
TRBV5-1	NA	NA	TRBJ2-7	CASSLVPPPLYEQYF	TGCGCCAGCAGCTTGGTTCCCCCTCCCCTATACGAGCAGTACTTC
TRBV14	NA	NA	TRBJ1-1	CASSQNQAGAEAFF	TGTGCCAGCAGCCAGAATCAGGCAGGGGCTGAAGCTTTCTTT
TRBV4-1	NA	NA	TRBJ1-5	CASSPMGGYSNQPQHF	TGCGCCAGCAGCCCCATGGGGGGGTATAGCAATCAGCCCCAGCATTTT
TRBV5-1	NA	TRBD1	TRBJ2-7	CASSPRDSYSYEQYF	TGCGCCAGCAGCCCCAGGGACAGTTACTCCTACGAGCAGTACTTC
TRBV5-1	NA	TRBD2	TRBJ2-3	CASSPTGHISSGVSTDTQYF	TGCGCCAGCAGTCCTACGGGACATATCTCTAGCGGGGTCAGCACAGATACGCAGTATTTT
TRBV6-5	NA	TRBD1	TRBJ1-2	CASRDRGPIYGYTF	TGTGCCAGCAGGGACAGGGGGCCAATCTATGGCTACACCTTC
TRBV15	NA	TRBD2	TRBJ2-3	CATSSGGGPGGDTQYF	TGTGCCACCAGCAGTGGCGGGGGGCCTGGAGGAGATACGCAGTATTTT
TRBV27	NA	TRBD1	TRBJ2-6	CASSTDGQDPLSGANVLTF	TGTGCCAGCAGTACTGATGGACAGGACCCTCTCTCTGGGGCCAACGTCCTGACTTTC
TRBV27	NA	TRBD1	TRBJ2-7	CASSPGQGARQYF	TGTGCCAGCAGTCCGGGACAGGGGGCAAGGCAGTACTTC
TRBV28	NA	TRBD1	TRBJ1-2	CASRLTGSYYGYTF	TGTGCCAGCAGATTGACAGGGTCGTACTATGGCTACACCTTC
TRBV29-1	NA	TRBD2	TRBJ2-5	CSTRPGGEETQYF	TGCAGCACCCGGCCGGGGGGGGAAGAGACCCAGTACTTC
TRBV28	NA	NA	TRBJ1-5	CASSLGGLGPQHF	TGTGCCAGCAGTTTAGGGGGGTTGGGGCCCCAGCATTTT
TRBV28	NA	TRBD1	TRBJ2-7	CASSLLTGRGSYEQYF	TGTGCCAGCAGTTTGTTGACAGGGCGAGGCTCCTACGAGCAGTACTTC
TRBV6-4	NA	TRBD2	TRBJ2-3	CTSSDIGGTSGVRQYF	TGTACCAGCAGTGACATAGGAGGGACTAGCGGGGTAAGGCAGTATTTT
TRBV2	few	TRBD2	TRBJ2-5	CALGLAGRGGQYF	TGTGCCCTCGGACTAGCGGGGCGGGGAGGCCAGTACTTC
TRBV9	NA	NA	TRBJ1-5	CASSAGSGDQPQHF	TGTGCCAGCAGCGCTGGATCAGGGGATCAGCCCCAGCATTTT
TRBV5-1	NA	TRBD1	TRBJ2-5	CASSLATGAQETQYF	TGCGCCAGCAGCCTAGCGACAGGGGCTCAAGAGACCCAGTACTTC
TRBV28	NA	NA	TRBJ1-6	CASSRRAGLNSPLHF	TGTGCCAGCTCCCGCCGGGCAGGGTTAAATTCACCCCTCCACTTT
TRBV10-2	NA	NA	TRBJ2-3	CASSLAQSFTDTQYF	TGCGCCAGCAGTCTAGCGCAATCTTTCACAGATACGCAGTATTTT
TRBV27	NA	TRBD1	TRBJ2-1	CASSKRQGADEQFF	TGTGCCAGCAGCAAGCGCCAGGGGGCGGATGAGCAGTTCTTC
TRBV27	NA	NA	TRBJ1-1	CASSLSWGTEAFF	TGTGCCAGCAGTTTATCTTGGGGCACTGAAGCTTTCTTT
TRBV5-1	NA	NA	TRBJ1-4	CARGRGRYKTNEKLFF	TGCGCAAGAGGGAGGGGGAGGTACAAGACAAATGAAAAACTGTTTTTT
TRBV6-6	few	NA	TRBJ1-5	CASSQQGPQPQHF	TGTGCCAGCAGCCAACAGGGTCCTCAGCCCCAGCATTTT
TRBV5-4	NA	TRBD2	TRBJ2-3	CASSPHVQREGLNTDTQYF	TGTGCCAGCAGCCCACATGTGCAGCGGGAGGGCCTGAATACAGATACGCAGTATTTT
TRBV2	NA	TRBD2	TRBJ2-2	CASSEGSGSGELFF	TGTGCCAGCAGTGAGGGTAGCGGGAGTGGGGAGCTGTTTTTT
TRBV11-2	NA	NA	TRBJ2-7	CASSSAYEQYF	TGTGCCAGCAGCTCGGCCTACGAGCAGTACTTC
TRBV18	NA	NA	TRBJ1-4	CASSPRAADSEKLFF	TGTGCCAGCTCACCAAGGGCGGCAGACTCGGAAAAACTGTTTTTT
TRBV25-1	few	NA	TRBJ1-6	CASSAGYNSPLHF	TGTGCCAGCAGTGCGGGTTATAATTCACCCCTCCACTTT
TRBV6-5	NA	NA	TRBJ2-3	CASASDIGTGTQYF	TGTGCCAGCGCTTCCGACATCGGCACAGGTACGCAGTATTTT
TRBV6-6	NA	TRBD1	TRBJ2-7	CASSRTGTSYEQYF	TGTGCCAGCAGCCGGACAGGGACCTCCTACGAGCAGTACTTC
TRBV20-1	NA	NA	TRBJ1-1	CSASSISEAFF	TGCAGTGCTAGCTCGATCAGTGAAGCTTTCTTT